This T cell receptor beta chain emerged from a study of T cell responses to AZD1222 COVID-19 vaccine (TCRdb year 2021). A note on the overall study: A total of 233 trial participants underwent TCR sequencing, of whom nearly 210 had received two doses of AZD1222 and approximately 25 had received two doses of the MenACWY control vaccine. Trial participants were enrolled by age into 18-55, 56-69 and 70-plus year subgroups, with roughly 160, 29 and 62 TCR-sequenced participants respectively. Results and caveats for the whole study, not just this receptor: A significant rise in spike-specific TCR breadth and depth was observed after two AZD1222 doses relative to day 0 and relative to MenACWY recipients. CD4 TCRs associated with the vaccine covered the entire spike protein, and the dominant responses were in regions 160-218 and 743-854. The 56-69-year group was small, and its depth increase did not reach significance, likely because of low power. Reportedly, almost half of the unique spike-specific TCRs recognized epitopes lying outside the regions that are mutated in the B.1.351 and B.1.1.7 variants. Most participants were white British and females outnumbered males, and the authors suggested that clonal diversity may have been underestimated. Because no day 14 peak-response samples were available, the repertoires could be characterized only after the peak T cell response. Only five to seven AZD1222 recipients were SARS-CoV-2 seropositive at baseline, limiting conclusions about previously exposed vaccinees.

V loses 3 bases, J loses 4 bases, and the germline ends lie 7 bases apart. CDR1 and CDR2 are drawn from the germline V gene (reference sequence): LNHDA, SQIVND. From cysteine to phenylalanine, the CDR3 is 13 amino acids long. CDR3 DNA is the only sequence kept; it has 39 bases, read in frame from the first base. A note on this clone: No cognate antigen has been identified for it. No base quality information exists; no much larger clone differs at one position.

The sample's time point label, decoded: baseline before first vaccination. The intended sense of this specimen's treatment or condition label: meningococcal conjugate vaccine given as trial control. The vaccinee samples were drawn from two UK trials, COV001 and COV002, one of which was a single-blind randomized controlled phase 2/3 trial testing AZD1222 (ChAdOx1 nCoV-19) in healthy adults. For TCRbeta chain sequencing, PBMC samples from trial participants were taken at day 0 and at day 28 after the second dose. The CDR3 regions of human TCRbeta chains were analyzed by immunosequencing. For the original study's pipeline: TCRs in the repertoires were compared against a reference library of SARS-CoV-2-specific TCRs that had been generated with the MIRA antigen-specificity platform. Breadth meant the fraction of unique TCRs that were SARS-CoV-2-associated, whereas depth meant the fraction of total T cells that were SARS-CoV-2-associated. Using the MIRA data, every spike-specific TCR was mapped to the spike region that the TCR reacted to and assigned to either a CD4 or a CD8 class. Log10-transformed breadth and depth values were compared by one-way ANOVA with Sidak's multiple comparisons tests. TCRdb stores this immuneACCESS table with in-frame sequences only. Part of the clones is absent; in the studies checked, under half of the shortfall reflects unresolved V genes, and no reason is known for the rest. V, J and clone size were drawn from that table, and D and trimming were deduced from the DNA. The table for this sample lists some 120,000 clones; 85% to 90% of them were counted only once. Of the sample, 11% is held by the ten largest clones.

The specimen comprised peripheral blood, sampled on day 0 of MenACWY control vaccination. Recombination joined TRBV19 with TRBJ2-1; matching of 5 bases hints at TRBD1 as the D gene. The clonotype originates from an adult in good health. The DNA sequence is given as TGTGCCAGTAGTATCGACAGTTACAATGAGCAGTTCTTC. Its protein product is CASSIDSYNEQFF.